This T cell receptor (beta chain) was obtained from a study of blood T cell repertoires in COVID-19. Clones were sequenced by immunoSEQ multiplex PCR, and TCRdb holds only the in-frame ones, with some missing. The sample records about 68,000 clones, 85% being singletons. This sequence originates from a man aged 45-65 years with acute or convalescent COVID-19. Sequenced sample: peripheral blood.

The CDR3: CASSRAGEQPQHF. For the CDR3, the DNA is TGTGCCAGCAGTCGGGCAGGGGAGCAGCCCCAGCATTTT. The V call is TRBV28, the J call TRBJ1-5; possible D gene TRBD1, 6 bases. CDR1 is MDHEN and CDR2 is SYDVKM in the germline V gene. The CDR3 is 13 amino acids. Trimming took off 5 bases at V and 7 bases at J, with 12 bases between the two ends.